These 11 T cell receptor beta chains share one sample of origin, sequenced in a study of cytomegalovirus exposure and HLA in healthy donors (dated by TCRdb to between 2016 and 2019). Library preparation was by the immunoSEQ multiplex PCR assay. The multiplex PCR relied on a mix of 60 forward primers for TCR Vbeta segments and 13 reverse primers for TCR Jbeta segments. TCRdb took over this immuneACCESS table, retaining in-frame rearrangements with V and J assigned. Such tables are incomplete; in checked studies, under half of the missing clones stem from an unresolved V gene, and the remainder is unexplained. Counted in this sample were approximately 110,000 clones; 70% to 75% of them appeared once. Of the sample, 4% to 5% falls within the top ten clones. The sample was PBMCs. These receptor sequences come from a woman aged 40 to 49 in good health and CMV-seronegative.

The chain combines TRBV10-3 with TRBJ1-2; D uncertain. CDR1 is ENHRY, CDR2 SYGVKD, per germline. This CDR3 is built from 12 residues. With 0 bases removed from V and 6 bases from J, the gap between germline ends came to 5 bases. In nucleotides, the CDR3 is TGTGCCATCAGTGAGTCCGGGGATGGCTACACCTTC. Its translation: CAISESGDGYTF.

The chain uses TRBV5-4 and TRBJ2-1; the match to TRBD2 covers 8 bases. The CDR3 has 15 residues. Germline values: CDR1 SGHNT, CDR2 YYREEE (reference sequence). The trim removed 2 bases at V and 8 bases at J, leaving 9 bases unmatched. CDR3: CASSFGGLAGDEQFF. CDR3 DNA sequence: TGTGCCAGCAGCTTTGGTGGACTAGCAGGCGATGAGCAGTTCTTC.

The V gene is TRBV7-2, the J gene TRBJ2-1, with 9 bases fitting TRBD2. J lost 6 bases, V lost 5 bases, and 11 bases had no gene match. The CDR3 is 16 residues long. Germline CDR1 and CDR2: SGHTA and FQGNSA. CDR3 bases: TGTGCCAGCAGCCCACGTAGCGGGAGTGAGATCAATGAGCAGTTCTTC. This sequence encodes CASSPRSGSEINEQFF. Drawing the rest from reference TRBV7-2 and TRBJ2-1, the complete variable domain is GAGVSQSPSNKVTEKGKDVELRCDPISGHTALYWYRQSLGQGLEFLIYFQGNSAPDKSGLPSDRFSAERTGGSVSTLTIQRTQQEDSAVYLCASSPRSGSEINEQFFGPGTRLTVL.

This chain links TRBV19 with TRBJ1-1; possible D gene TRBD1, 6 bases. The CDR3 covers 13 residues. The V and J ends lost 5 bases and 4 bases respectively, with 11 bases between them. Germline assignment: CDR1 LNHDA and CDR2 SQIVND (reference sequence). The chain's CDR3 is CASSLQGFTEAFF. The CDR3 DNA reads TGTGCCAGTAGTTTACAGGGATTCACTGAAGCTTTCTTT.

This chain uses TRBV7-9 with TRBJ1-4; TRBD1 agrees at 8 bases. From germline, CDR1 is SEHNR and CDR2 FQNEAQ (reference sequence). The trim removed 4 bases at V and 6 bases at J, leaving 7 bases unmatched. CDR3 length: 15 residues. This CDR3 reads CASSSGQGEDEKLFF. CDR3 nucleotide sequence: TGTGCCAGCAGCTCCGGACAGGGCGAGGATGAAAAACTGTTTTTT.

This chain links TRBV7-2 with TRBJ2-2; TRBD2 is a possible D gene (7 bases). Germline CDR1 is SGHTA and CDR2 is FQGNSA. CDR3 length equals 15 residues. The ends were cut back, 7 bases at V and 3 bases at J, with 15 bases in the middle. This chain's CDR3 is CASILGGPYTGELFF. The CDR3 DNA is TGTGCCAGCATCCTCGGGGGGCCATACACCGGGGAGCTGTTTTTT.

V and J are TRBV10-3 and TRBJ2-3; no definite D call. Deletions cut 1 base from V and 2 bases from J, with 7 bases between. CDR1 and CDR2 (germline): ENHRY, SYGVKD. This CDR3 has 14 residues. CDR3 bases: TGTGCCATCAGTGAGTGGGCGAACACAGATACGCAGTATTTT. It is translated as CAISEWANTDTQYF.

The rearrangement links TRBV19 to TRBJ2-3, with 14 bases identical to TRBD2. CDR3 length equals 16 residues. V shed 1 base and J 5 bases; nucleotides not matched to a gene: 2. The germline CDR1 and CDR2 sequences are LNHDA and SQIVND (reference sequence). The CDR3 DNA sequence: TGTGCCAGTAGTATAGGGACTAGCGGGAGGAAAGATACGCAGTATTTT. Translation: CASSIGTSGRKDTQYF.

The V and J genes are TRBV7-3 and TRBJ2-7, with TRBD2 identical over 16 bases. V lost 5 bases, J lost 3 bases, and 13 bases stayed unmatched. CDR3 length: 19 residues. CDR1 SGHTA and CDR2 FQGTGA come from the germline V gene. In nucleotides, the CDR3 is TGTGCCAGCAGCCCCTGGTTGGGACTAGCGGGAGGGTTCGACTACGAGCAGTACTTC. This sequence encodes CASSPWLGLAGGFDYEQYF.

This clone was detected only a few times. The gene calls are TRBV7-3 and TRBJ2-5, with 9 bases aligning to TRBD2. The CDR3 consists of 16 residues. V gave up 0 bases and J gave up 1 base; unmatched junction bases: 3. CDR1 is SGHTA, CDR2 FQGTGA, per germline. The DNA for the CDR3 is TGTGCCAGCAGCTTAACTAGCGGGGGCCCCCAAGAGACCCAGTACTTC. Translated: CASSLTSGGPQETQYF.

This sequence joins TRBV19 and TRBJ1-5; D is possibly TRBD1 (5 bases). CDR3 size: 16 residues. Germline V gives CDR1 LNHDA, CDR2 SQIVND (reference sequence). Deletions cut 1 base from V and 1 base from J, with 11 bases between. CDR3 DNA sequence: TGTGCCAGTAGTATAGCGGGGGGTTACAGCAATCAGCCCCAGCATTTT. It is translated as CASSIAGGYSNQPQHF.